A selection of T cell receptor beta chains follows, all from one sample in a study of blood T cell repertoires in COVID-19. This table comes from immunoSEQ multiplex PCR, and its TCRdb copy is limited to in-frame clones, with some not included. The sample has about 300,000 clones, 85% to 90% seen once. Sequenced input: PBMCs or T cells enriched from blood (not recorded which). The receptors were gathered from a man between 25 and 39 years old who had recovered from COVID-19. CDR3s include the opening cysteine and the closing phenylalanine or tryptophan. D genes are given only for firm matches. Clone sizes are given selectively: once, few, many, or a class where the clone is expanded.

TGTGCCAGCAGTCCCGTCAGGGGACAACTCTACGAGCAGTACTTC CASSPVRGQLYEQYF few TRBJ2-7 . TRBV27
TGTGCCAGCAGCTTGAGGGGACAGATTAATGAAAAACTGTTTTTT CASSLRGQINEKLFF once TRBJ1-4 TRBD1 TRBV7-9
TGTGCCAGCAGTGCGACAGGTCCCGAGCAGTACTTC CASSATGPEQYF . TRBJ2-7 . TRBV28
TGTGCCAGCTCACCAATGGGGGCTAGCGGGATTTCCTACGAGCAGTACTTC CASSPMGASGISYEQYF . TRBJ2-7 TRBD2 TRBV18
TGTGCCAGCAGCTTAGCCCCTTCCGGGTCCAGGAACACTGAAGCTTTCTTT CASSLAPSGSRNTEAFF . TRBJ1-1 . TRBV7-6
TGTGCCAGCAGCCGACTAGTGTGGACAGATACGCAGTATTTT CASSRLVWTDTQYF . TRBJ2-3 . TRBV7-8
TGTGCCAGTAACGATGCCCCGGGACAGGGTTTCGGCTACACCTTC CASNDAPGQGFGYTF once TRBJ1-2 TRBD1 TRBV19
TGTGCCAGCAGCTTAGTTCGTTTTGGTGGCAGGCAGAACACTGAAGCTTTCTTT CASSLVRFGGRQNTEAFF once TRBJ1-1 . TRBV7-8
TGTGCCAGCAGCTCTACTTTTTACGAGCAGTACTTC CASSSTFYEQYF . TRBJ2-7 . TRBV5-6
TGTGCTAGTGGTTTGCACAACGGACAGGCTCGGGGGGAAAAACTGTTTTTT CASGLHNGQARGEKLFF . TRBJ1-4 TRBD1 TRBV12-5
TGTGCCAGCTCCCTCGTACAGGGAGCTAAAACTAGCACAGATACGCAGTATTTT CASSLVQGAKTSTDTQYF . TRBJ2-3 . TRBV18
TGTGCCAGCAGCTTTGTCGACACCGGGGAGCTGTTTTTT CASSFVDTGELFF few TRBJ2-2 . TRBV5-4
TGTGCCAGCAGCCCCGAACTAGCGGTCTCCTACGAGCAGTACTTC CASSPELAVSYEQYF . TRBJ2-7 TRBD2 TRBV7-6
TGTGCCAGCAGCTTTACAGGGGGCGCAGGCAATCAGCCCCAGCATTTT CASSFTGGAGNQPQHF . TRBJ1-5 TRBD1 TRBV7-9
TGTGCCAGCAGCGGGAGTAGCGCGAACACCGGGGAGCTGTTTTTT CASSGSSANTGELFF . TRBJ2-2 . TRBV9
TGTGCCTGGAGGGGACAGGGGGCTTCCGGGGAGCTGTTTTTT CAWRGQGASGELFF . TRBJ2-2 TRBD1 TRBV30